These T cell receptor beta chains were read from a single sample in a study of long-term antiretroviral therapy in people with HIV. The data were produced by immunoSEQ multiplex PCR, yet TCRdb's version contains in-frame clones alone and is incomplete. The table includes approximately 28,000 clones, approximately 84% detected once. This specimen consisted of unsorted PBMCs, obtained 2 years after starting antiretroviral therapy. Receptor source: a man aged 50 to 60 with HIV. Both conserved end residues are part of each CDR3. D genes are given only for firm matches. Clone size appears in some rows only: once, few, many, or a class for an expanded clone.

j_call clone_size d_call v_call cdr3_nt cdr3_aa
TRBJ2-3 . TRBD2 TRBV6-6 TGTGCCAGCAGTTACTCAGCTAGCGGGACCACAGATACGCAGTATTTT CASSYSASGTTDTQYF
TRBJ2-7 . . TRBV1 TGCACCAGCAGCCATACTAGCGGAGGCAGCTCCTACGAGCAGTACTTC CTSSHTSGGSSYEQYF
TRBJ2-1 . . TRBV14 TGTGCCAGCAGTCCATTCCGGAACTATGAGCAGTTCTTC CASSPFRNYEQFF
TRBJ2-7 few . TRBV19 TGTGCCAGTAGTTGGGCAGACGAGCAGTACTTC CASSWADEQYF
TRBJ2-6 . . TRBV15 TGTGCCACCAGCAGAGCACCCCCCGGGGCCAACGTCCTGACTTTC CATSRAPPGANVLTF
TRBJ1-4 . . TRBV28 TGTGCCAGCAGTTTTACTTCGGGGATTACGGAAAAACTGTTTTTT CASSFTSGITEKLFF
TRBJ1-1 . TRBD1 TRBV28 TGTGCCATACGGACAGGGGGCACTGAAGCTTTCTTT CAIRTGGTEAFF
TRBJ1-2 . . TRBV15 TGTGCCACCAGCAGATCCCAAAGCCTAACAGCTCAAACTGGCTACACCTTC CATSRSQSLTAQTGYTF
TRBJ1-5 . . TRBV6-6 TGTGCCAGCAGTATTCCGACAGGACAACTCAATCAGCCCCAGCATTTT CASSIPTGQLNQPQHF
TRBJ2-1 . . TRBV6-4 TGTGCCAGCAGTCGCGACGCTTGGGATGAGCAGTTCTTC CASSRDAWDEQFF
TRBJ1-1 . . TRBV30 TGTGCCTGGAACGCCTGGGGGCGAGCTGAAGCTTTCTTT CAWNAWGRAEAFF
TRBJ2-5 . . TRBV5-6 TGTGCCAGCAGCTTGTACCATCGGGAGACCCAGTACTTC CASSLYHRETQYF
TRBJ2-7 . . TRBV7-9 TGTGCCAGCAGCTCGCGGGACAGCTCCTACGAGCAGTACTTC CASSSRDSSYEQYF
TRBJ2-5 . TRBD1 TRBV18 TGTGCCAGCTCACTCGACAGGGAGTTGATGTCCCAGTACTTC CASSLDRELMSQYF
TRBJ1-2 once TRBD1 TRBV7-2 TGTGCCAGCAGCTTAGCCCGGACAGGGAGCTACACCTTC CASSLARTGSYTF
TRBJ2-7 . TRBD2 TRBV6-1 TGTGCCAGCAGGGAACTAGCGGGGGACTCCTACGAGCAGTACTTC CASRELAGDSYEQYF
TRBJ2-7 few . TRBV7-2 TGTGCCAGCAGCCCCCAGGGGGGCCTCGAGCAGTACTTC CASSPQGGLEQYF
TRBJ1-6 . . TRBV28 TGTGCCAGCAGTCCTTATCGGACGAGGGATTCACCCCTCCACTTT CASSPYRTRDSPLHF